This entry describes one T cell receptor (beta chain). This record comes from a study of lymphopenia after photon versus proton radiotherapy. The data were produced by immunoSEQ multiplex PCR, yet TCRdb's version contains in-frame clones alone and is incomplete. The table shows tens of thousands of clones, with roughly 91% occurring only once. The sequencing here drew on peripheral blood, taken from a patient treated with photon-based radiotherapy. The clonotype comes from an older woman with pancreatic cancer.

The CDR3 nucleotides read TGTGCCAGCAGCTTAAGGACAGGGGCAGAGACCCAGTACTTC. Its protein product is CASSLRTGAETQYF. This chain connects TRBV5-4 to TRBJ2-5, with 9 bases identical to TRBD1. The V gene's germline CDR1 is SGHNT and CDR2 YYREEE (reference sequence). This CDR3 has 14 residues. V lost 2 bases to trimming and J lost 4 bases; unmatched junction nucleotides: 3.